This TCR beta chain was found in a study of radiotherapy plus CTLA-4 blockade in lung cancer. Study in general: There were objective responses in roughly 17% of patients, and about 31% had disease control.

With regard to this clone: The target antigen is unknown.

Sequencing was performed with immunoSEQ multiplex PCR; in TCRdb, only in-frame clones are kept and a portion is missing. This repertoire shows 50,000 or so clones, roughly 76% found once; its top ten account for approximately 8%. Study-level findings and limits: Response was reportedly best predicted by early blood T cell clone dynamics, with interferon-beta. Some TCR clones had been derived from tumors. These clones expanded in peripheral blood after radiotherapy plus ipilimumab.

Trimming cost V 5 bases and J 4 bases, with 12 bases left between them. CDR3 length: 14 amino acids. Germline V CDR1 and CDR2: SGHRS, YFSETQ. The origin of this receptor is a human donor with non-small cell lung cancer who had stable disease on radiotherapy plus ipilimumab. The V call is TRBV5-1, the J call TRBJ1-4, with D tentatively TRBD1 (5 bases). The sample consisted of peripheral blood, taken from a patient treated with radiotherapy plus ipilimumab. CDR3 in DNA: TGCGCCAGCAGGTTAGGGGCCGGTAATGAAAAACTGTTTTTT. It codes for CASRLGAGNEKLFF. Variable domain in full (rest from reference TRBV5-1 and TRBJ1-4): KAGVTQTPRYLIKTRGQQVTLSCSPISGHRSVSWYQQTPGQGLQFLFEYFSETQRNKGNFPGRFSGRQFSNSRSEMNVSTLELGDSALYLCASRLGAGNEKLFFGSGTQLSVL.